This T cell receptor (beta chain) emerged from a study of cytomegalovirus exposure and HLA in healthy donors. Study-wide results and limits: Within the data, a cluster of highly shared sequence variants was likely a sequencing artifact. An analysis was carried out later, and it reportedly showed fewer N-insertions in an Asian-associated ancestry cluster than the 666-donor mean. Segments of the TCR beta V type were, in most cases, productive about 90% or about 30% of the time in an earlier analysis.

The CDR3 is 15 residues long. Germline values: CDR1 SGDLS, CDR2 YYNGEE. Between the trimmed V and J ends, which lost 3 bases and 4 bases, there was a span of 14 bases. This clone appeared a single time. Its antigen is not identified. PCR primers comprised 60 Vbeta and 13 Jbeta primers. Profiling relied on immunoSEQ multiplex PCR, and the TCRdb table lists in-frame clones only, not all of them. The table lists some 150,000 clones, roughly three quarters of them singletons. What was sequenced was PBMCs. The clonotype originates from a man aged 18 to 30 in good health and CMV-seropositive. The V gene is TRBV9, the J gene TRBJ1-5, with D tentatively TRBD1 (5 bases). The CDR3 DNA follows: TGTGCCAGCAGCGCCGCCGGGGGACCAAATCAGCCCCAGCATTTT. Protein: CASSAAGGPNQPQHF.